The 23 T cell receptor beta chains presented below share a single source sample, sequenced in a study of glioma-infiltrating T cells. Using RNA template, CDR3s of TCR alpha and beta were amplified with iRepertoire arm-PCR. TCRdb processed the multiplex PCR reads anew with MiXCR; each CDR3 protein has one entry. The sample lists about 180,000 distinct CDR3 sequences, about 47% seen once, with around 5.2% in the top ten. Source material: glioma tissue, nonneoplastic brain tissue, or PBMCs (not recorded which). Receptors originate from a human donor with low-grade glioma or glioblastoma, undergoing nonglioma brain surgery, or in good health (not recorded which).

This clonotype was seen at least ten times. This chain connects TRBV4-2 to TRBJ2-5, with D hard to call. Germline V CDR1 and CDR2: LGHNA, YNFKEQ. The V end was cut by 0 bases, the J end by 1 base, with 6 bases between. The CDR3 is made up of 14 amino acids. This CDR3 reads CASSQDNGQETQYF. CDR3 nucleotides: TGTGCCAGCAGCCAAGATAACGGCCAAGAGACCCAGTACTTC.

On this clonotype itself: One end of the junction fails to match germline, which may point to a read error. J is TRBJ1-5 and V is TRBV3-1, with a tentative D call TRBD1 (5 bases). Per germline, CDR1 LGHDT and CDR2 YNNKEL (reference sequence). CDR3 length: 17 amino acids. The DNA of the CDR3 is TGTGCCAGCATCGCGGAAGGAGCTAGGTTGGACAATCAGACCCAGCATTTT. This gives the protein CASIAEGARLDNQTQHF.

This clonotype was counted once. As DNA, the CDR3 is TGTGCCAGCAGCTACCCGGCGAGAAACTATGGCTACACCTTC. Translation gives CASSYPARNYGYTF. The chain joins TRBV5-4 to TRBJ1-2; D unresolved. CDR3 length equals 14 residues. Germline CDR1 is SGHNT and CDR2 is YYREEE (reference sequence). V gave up 3 bases and J gave up 2 bases, with 11 bases separating them.

This clonotype was seen many times. The rearrangement uses TRBV28 and TRBJ1-6; D remains ambiguous. The germline V and J ends were trimmed by 6 bases and 12 bases, with 12 bases remaining between them. The CDR3 is made up of 12 amino acids. CDR1 and CDR2 (germline): MDHEN, SYDVKM. The CDR3 DNA is TGTGCCAGCAGACGTCTCGCCGGACCCCTCCACTTT. It encodes CASRRLAGPLHF.

This sequence joins TRBV6-2 or TRBV6-3 and TRBJ2-5; 7 nucleotides align to TRBD1. The CDR3 is 16 amino acids. V shed 0 bases and J 2 bases; nucleotides not matched to a gene: 6. Looked up from germline, CDR1 is MNHEY and CDR2 is SVGEGT. For the CDR3, the DNA is TGTGCCAGCAGTTACTCGGGACAGCGATCTCAAGAGACCCAGTACTTC. Residues: CASSYSGQRSQETQYF.

The gene calls are TRBV5-1 and TRBJ1-6; D ambiguous. The germline CDR1 and CDR2 sequences are SGHRS and YFSETQ. Trimming shortened V by 3 bases and J by 10 bases, and 17 bases separated the two germline ends. CDR3 size: 15 residues. CDR3: CASSSSGPRNSPLHF. The CDR3 region has the DNA TGCGCCAGCAGCTCCTCCGGGCCGAGGAACTCACCCCTCCACTTT.

For this clonotype: This may stem from a read error, because a much larger clone lies one nucleotide away. This rearrangement joins TRBV6-1 to TRBJ1-3; D might be TRBD1 (6 bases). The CDR3 runs to 16 residues. Germline V lookup: CDR1 MNHNS, CDR2 SASEGT. CDR3 sequence: CAISDPGGLAGDTIYF. CDR3 nucleotides: TGTGCCATCAGTGATCCGGGGGGGCTCGCTGGAGACACCATATATTTT.

As to this clonotype: The CDR3 carries no conserved terminal phenylalanine or tryptophan, so it likely arises from a read error. It is unclear where the CDR3 begins or ends on the DNA, so no DNA is shown, and the CDR3 is as TCRdb lists it. This CDR3 is CASSLNTEGSPVHL. The chain links TRBV6-2 or TRBV6-3 to TRBJ1-6. Germline loops: CDR1 MNHEY, CDR2 SVGEGT. From its first to its last residue, the CDR3 has 14 amino acids.

In its sample, this clonotype was seen many times. V is TRBV7-9 and J is TRBJ2-5, with 13 bases that match TRBD2. The germline V gene encodes CDR1 SEHNR and CDR2 FQNEAQ (reference sequence). The CDR3 sequence is 16 residues long. Trimming took 1 base from V and 3 from J; bases not matched to a gene: 2. The CDR3 nucleotides are TGTGCCAGCAGCTTAGGGACTAGCGGGAGTAAAGAGACCCAGTACTTC. Translating it yields CASSLGTSGSKETQYF. The complete variable domain, with remaining parts taken from reference TRBV7-9 and TRBJ2-5, reads DTGVSQNPRHKITKRGQNVTFRCDPISEHNRLYWYRQTLGQGPEFLTYFQNEAQLEKSRLLSDRFSAERPKGSFSTLEIQRTEQGDSAMYLCASSLGTSGSKETQYFGPGTRLLVL.

This chain joins TRBV7-9 and TRBJ2-7; D could derive from TRBD1 or TRBD2 (5 bases each). Germline CDR1 and CDR2: SEHNR and FQNEAQ (reference sequence). Trimming stripped 3 bases from V and 3 bases from J, with 12 bases between. CDR3 length: 14 residues. CDR3 coding DNA: TGTGCCAGCAGCTTTGGGGGAGAGGTCTACGAGCAGTACTTC. Translation gives CASSFGGEVYEQYF.

Regarding this clonotype: With a much larger clone just one base away, this may be a read error. The DNA is omitted, as the CDR3 cannot be located on it reliably, and the CDR3 follows TCRdb's listing. This chain uses TRBV20-1 with TRBJ2-7; the D call TRBD1 from the table was never checked on the DNA. The germline CDR1 and CDR2 sequences are DFQATT and SNEGSKA (reference sequence). The CDR3 spans 13 amino acids, including both terminal residues. CDR3: CSSSGAREDEQYF.

The J gene is TRBJ1-5, the V gene TRBV6-1; weak D call: TRBD1 (6 bases). The germline CDR1 and CDR2 sequences are MNHNS and SASEGT. V was clipped by 10 bases and J by 6 bases, with 16 bases between them. The CDR3 runs to 13 residues. CDR3 DNA sequence: TGTGCCAACAGGGTAACGGGGTGTCAGCCCCAGCATTTT. Translation: CANRVTGCQPQHF.

The CDR3 DNA is TGTGCCAGCAGCTTAGTGGGAGGGGACTATGGCTACACCTTC. This codes for CASSLVGGDYGYTF. The rearrangement links TRBV7-9 to TRBJ1-2; TRBD1 might be the D (5 bases). The CDR3 loop spans 14 amino acids. Trimming took 1 base from V and 3 from J, leaving 9 bases between them. In germline, CDR1 is SEHNR, CDR2 FQNEAQ (reference sequence).

Concerning this clonotype itself: Being one base from a much bigger clone, this may be a read error. The J gene is TRBJ1-5, the V gene TRBV3-1; the D is unclear. The length of the CDR3 is 14 residues. Germline loops: CDR1 LGHDT, CDR2 YNNKEL (reference sequence). CDR3 nucleotide sequence: TGTGCCAGCAGCAAAAACCCTAGCGATCAGCCCCAGCATTTT. Amino acids: CASSKNPSDQPQHF.

Concerning this clonotype itself: A much larger clone lies a single base off, so this may be a read error. The rearrangement links TRBV7-6 to TRBJ1-1; D may be TRBD1 (6 bases). CDR1 SGHVS and CDR2 FNYEAQ come from the germline V gene. The CDR3 has 15 residues. V lost 5 bases and J lost 0, with 13 bases in between. The CDR3 nucleotides read TGTGCCAGCAGCGAGGACAGCAATATGAACACTGAAGCTTTCTTT. Translating gives CASSEDSNMNTEAFF. Drawing the rest from reference TRBV7-6 and TRBJ1-1, the complete variable domain is GAGVSQSPRYKVTKRGQDVALRCDPISGHVSLYWYRQALGQGPEFLTYFNYEAQQDKSGLPNDRFSAERPEGSISTLTIQRTEQRDSAMYRCASSEDSNMNTEAFFGQGTRLTVV.

Ten or more counts support this clonotype. The chain combines TRBV7-2 with TRBJ1-2; D not resolved. Germline CDR1 SGHTA, CDR2 FQGNSA. V lost 7 bases and J lost 4, with 16 bases in between. The CDR3 spans 14 residues. CDR3 bases: TGTGCCAGCACCCCGGGTCCGGGCCTCTATGGCTACACCTTC. Its protein product is CASTPGPGLYGYTF. Variable domain in full (rest from reference TRBV7-2 and TRBJ1-2): GAGVSQSPSNKVTEKGKDVELRCDPISGHTALYWYRQSLGQGLEFLIYFQGNSAPDKSGLPSDRFSAERTGGSVSTLTIQRTQQEDSAVYLCASTPGPGLYGYTFGSGTRLTVV.

To note about this clonotype: One junction end does not reproduce the germline sequence, and a read error may be involved. The rearrangement uses TRBV4-2 and TRBJ2-2; tentatively, D is TRBD1 (6 bases). This CDR3 spans 16 amino acids. Germline assignment: CDR1 LGHNA and CDR2 YNFKEQ. The CDR3, as DNA: TGTGCCAGCAGCCAAGAGGGGGCAGGATTCACCTGGGAGCTGTTTTTT. This translates into CASSQEGAGFTWELFF.

The chain joins TRBV20-1 to TRBJ2-7; possibly TRBD1 for D (5 bases). The germline V gene has CDR1 DFQATT and CDR2 SNEGSKA (reference sequence). V was cut by 4 bases and J by 4 bases, with 17 bases left in between. CDR3 length equals 14 residues. CDR3 DNA sequence: TGCAGTGCTAAGCAAGGTGGGGCTATATACGAGCAGTACTTC. Protein sequence: CSAKQGGAIYEQYF.

Concerning this clonotype: Given a much more abundant clone one base away, this may be a read error. This chain connects TRBV28 to TRBJ2-1; the match to TRBD1 covers 10 bases. The CDR3 runs 14 residues. The V gene's germline CDR1 is MDHEN and CDR2 SYDVKM. V shed 10 bases, J shed 5 bases, and the junction held 8 bases outside the gene matches. The CDR3 DNA sequence: TGTGCCAACAAGGGACAGGGGACCAACAATGAGCAGTTCTTC. This encodes CANKGQGTNNEQFF.

This clonotype was recorded many times. The chain joins TRBV18 to TRBJ1-5; tentative D call: TRBD1 (6 bases). The V and J ends lost 1 base and 5 bases respectively, with 12 bases between them. Germline CDR1 is KGHSH and CDR2 is LQKENI. The CDR3 covers 15 residues. CDR3 nucleotides: TGTGCCAGCTCACCACGGGGCAGGGGAGATCAGCCCCAGCATTTT. Translation gives CASSPRGRGDQPQHF.

The chain recombines TRBV3-1 with TRBJ1-6; D not resolved. This CDR3 has 13 amino acids. The germline V gene has CDR1 LGHDT and CDR2 YNNKEL (reference sequence). The ends were cut back, 1 base at V and 7 bases at J, with 5 bases in the middle. The CDR3 sequence: CASSQGVNSPLHF. The CDR3 DNA reads as TGTGCCAGCAGCCAAGGCGTCAATTCACCCCTCCACTTT.

Concerning this clonotype itself: A junction boundary mismatches the germline segment, possibly from a read error. The V gene is TRBV28, the J gene TRBJ2-7; D gene ambiguous. The CDR3 has 14 residues. Germline CDR1 reads MDHEN; CDR2 reads SYDVKM. CDR3 nucleotide sequence: TGTGCCAGCAGCCTGACACAAGAATCCTACGAGCGGTACTTC. Residues: CASSLTQESYERYF.

This clonotype came up a few times. The chain uses TRBV2 and TRBJ1-4; 7 bases fit TRBD1. The V gene's germline CDR1 is SNHLY and CDR2 FYNNEI. J gave up 3 bases and V 6 bases, and 10 bases lay outside the gene matches. The CDR3 covers 16 residues. In DNA form, the CDR3 reads TGTGCCAGCAGCGATACCGAGACAGGGCCTAATGAAAAACTGTTTTTT. It is translated as CASSDTETGPNEKLFF.